This T cell receptor beta chain appears in the sequencing data of a study of metastatic and nonmetastatic thyroid tumors. Study-wide background: Thyroid patients, malignant and benign, had repertoires compared across blood and tumor or nodule tissue.

Germline V lookup: CDR1 LNHDA, CDR2 SQIVND (reference sequence). V lost 6 bases and J lost 5, with 13 bases in between. The CDR3 sequence is 13 residues long. Study-wide results and caveats: Compared with benign nodules, malignant thyroid tumors were reported to have significantly higher TCR beta diversity in both blood and tumor.

Thyroid surgery had not been preceded by any treatment in any patient. The sample holds many counts of this clone. Its antigen is currently unknown. In the original analysis: Across clinicopathological groups, CDR3 differences served as the basis for building a distant-metastasis classifier for papillary thyroid cancer. TCRdb ran MiXCR on the PCR reads. TCRdb, not the original authors, processed these V and J calls. The repertoire holds some 69,000 clones, 11% to 15% seen once, with just over 6.5% in the top ten. The sequenced material came from blood. The V and J genes are TRBV19 and TRBJ1-2; tentatively, D is TRBD1 (6 bases). The sequence was obtained from a male donor with papillary thyroid cancer or a benign thyroid nodule (not recorded which). Some clones in this sample may be carry-over from other donors' samples. CDR3 loop: CASSRGQTYGYTF. DNA for the CDR3: TGTGCCAGTAGCCGAGGACAGACATATGGCTACACCTTC.